Below, 10 T cell receptor beta chains from the same sample are listed, as sequenced in a study of response to subunit inactivated influenza vaccine. MiXCR, run by TCRdb on the RT-PCR reads, gives a single entry per CDR3 protein. The sample has around 250,000 distinct CDR3 sequences; approximately 12% are singletons. Sequenced material: non-naive T cells sorted from PBMCs, taken roughly 2 weeks before vaccination. The receptor set was obtained from a man aged 45-65 years who received an inactivated influenza vaccine.

This clonotype occurred many times. The J gene is TRBJ1-2, the V gene TRBV27; 9 bases map to TRBD1. This CDR3 has 14 amino acids. Losses at the gene ends were 1 base for V and 7 bases for J; bases not matched to a gene: 4. CDR1 MNHEY and CDR2 SMNVEV come from the germline V gene (reference sequence). Written as DNA, the CDR3 is TGTGCCAGCAGTTTATTGGGGACAGGGTTTGGCTACACCTTC. Its protein is CASSLLGTGFGYTF.

A few counts support this clonotype. The chain recombines TRBV6-2 or TRBV6-3 with TRBJ1-5; D is possibly TRBD1 (6 bases). The CDR3 runs to 13 residues. Trimming removed 6 bases at V and 5 bases at J, with 11 bases between. Germline V gene lookup returns CDR1 MNHEY and CDR2 SVGEGT. CDR3 in DNA: TGTGCCAGCAGCCAGGGGCGCGATCAGCCCCAGCATTTT. Translating it yields CASSQGRDQPQHF.

This clonotype was seen ten or more times. This rearrangement joins TRBV2 to TRBJ1-5, with D possibly TRBD1 on 6 matching bases. CDR1 is SNHLY and CDR2 is FYNNEI in the germline V gene. V gave up 7 bases and J gave up 4 bases, with 14 bases separating them. The CDR3 is made up of 14 amino acids. CDR3 bases: TGTGCCAGCAAGACAGGTACTTCAAATCAGCCCCAGCATTTT. Translated, it gives CASKTGTSNQPQHF.

The V gene is TRBV5-1, the J gene TRBJ2-1; no clear D. Germline CDR1 reads SGHRS; CDR2 reads YFSETQ. CDR3 length: 12 amino acids. Between the trimmed V and J ends, which lost 4 bases and 4 bases, there was a span of 6 bases. CDR3 in amino acids: CASSQPYNEQFF. CDR3 DNA: TGCGCCAGCAGCCAACCGTACAATGAGCAGTTCTTC.

This chain uses TRBV29-1 with TRBJ2-5; 14 bases are a match to TRBD2. CDR1 and CDR2 from the germline V gene are SQVTM and ANQGSEA. CDR3 length equals 15 residues. Unmatched junction bases numbered 5, after V lost 3 bases and J lost 5 bases. The CDR3 protein is CSVDGTSGSSETQYF. CDR3 nucleotides: TGCAGCGTTGACGGGACTAGCGGGAGTTCCGAGACCCAGTACTTC.

This clonotype was detected many times. The V call is TRBV7-9, the J call TRBJ2-1, with D unresolved. The germline V gene encodes CDR1 SEHNR and CDR2 FQNEAQ (reference sequence). V was shortened by 2 bases and J by 6 bases, with 14 bases between the two germline ends. The length of the CDR3 is 15 residues. The CDR3 DNA is TGTGCCAGCAGCTTAATGGGTGGGATGGCCAATGAGCAGTTCTTC. Encoded protein: CASSLMGGMANEQFF.

A few counts support this clonotype. The chain joins TRBV10-3 to TRBJ2-1, with 10 bases matching TRBD2. With 6 bases clipped from V and 3 bases from J, the junction kept 2 bases outside the gene matches. The CDR3 contains 14 residues. Germline CDR1 is ENHRY and CDR2 is SYGVKD. The CDR3 is CAIRPSGSYNEQFF. As DNA, the CDR3 is TGTGCCATCAGACCTAGCGGGAGCTACAATGAGCAGTTCTTC.

This clonotype has more than one count but fewer than ten. The chain links TRBV10-3 to TRBJ2-3, with TRBD2 matching over 10 bases. The CDR3 totals 15 residues. With 6 bases clipped from V and 3 bases from J, the junction kept 6 bases outside the gene matches. Germline CDR1 is ENHRY and CDR2 is SYGVKD. CDR3 nucleotide sequence: TGTGCCATCAGCCCAGCGGGGGGGCTTACAGATACGCAGTATTTT. Translating it yields CAISPAGGLTDTQYF.

This clonotype has a handful of counts. V and J are TRBV27 and TRBJ2-3, with TRBD2 matching 12 bases. Per germline, CDR1 MNHEY and CDR2 SMNVEV (reference sequence). V shed 4 bases, J shed 6 bases, and the junction held 5 bases outside the gene matches. The CDR3 loop spans 15 amino acids. DNA for the CDR3: TGTGCCAGCAGTTCCAGACTAGCGGGAGCTGATACGCAGTATTTT. It translates to CASSSRLAGADTQYF.

This clonotype occurred many times. The V call is TRBV12-3 or TRBV12-4, the J call TRBJ1-3; maybe TRBD1 (5 bases). The CDR3 is 14 residues long. Between the trimmed V and J ends, which lost 5 bases and 2 bases, there was a span of 10 bases. CDR3 sequence: CASSPQGTGNTIYF. CDR3 sequence (DNA): TGTGCCAGCAGTCCTCAGGGTACTGGAAACACCATATATTTT.